This T cell receptor (beta chain) was found in a study of cytomegalovirus exposure and HLA in healthy donors. Broader study findings: According to a subsequent analysis, TCR clusters identified in the first cohort showed a tendency to co-occur across the approximately 110 validation repertoires. It was reported that the classifier diagnosed cytomegalovirus status with high specificity and sensitivity in both the original and validation cohorts.

Separate from the approximately 700-subject first cohort was the approximately 120-subject validation cohort, to which the donors belonged. Turning to this clone: Its antigen is currently unknown.

Germline CDR1 is LGHNA and CDR2 is YNFKEQ. The length of the CDR3 is 15 residues. The ends lost 0 bases at V and 6 bases at J; junction bases unmatched: 7. The protocol was immunoSEQ multiplex PCR, while the TCRdb copy is restricted to in-frame clones and leaves out a portion. This sample has 140,000 to 150,000 clones; about 94% occur once, and the top ten carry approximately 1.8%. Material: PBMCs. The clonotype originates from a man aged 18 to 35 in good health and CMV-seropositive. This chain joins TRBV4-2 and TRBJ1-1; 7 bases align to TRBD1. DNA of the CDR3: TGTGCCAGCAGCCAAGAAGTGACAGGGAGCCCTGAAGCTTTCTTT. Translation gives CASSQEVTGSPEAFF.